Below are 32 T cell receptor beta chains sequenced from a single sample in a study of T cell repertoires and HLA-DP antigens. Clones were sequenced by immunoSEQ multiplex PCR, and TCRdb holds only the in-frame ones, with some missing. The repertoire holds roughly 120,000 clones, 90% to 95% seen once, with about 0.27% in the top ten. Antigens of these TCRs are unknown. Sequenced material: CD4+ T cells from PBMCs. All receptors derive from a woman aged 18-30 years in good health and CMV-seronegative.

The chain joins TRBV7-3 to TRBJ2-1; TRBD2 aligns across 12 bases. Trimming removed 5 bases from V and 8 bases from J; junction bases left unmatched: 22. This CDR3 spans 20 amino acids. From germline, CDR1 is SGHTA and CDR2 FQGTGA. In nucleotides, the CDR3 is TGTGCCAGCAGCCCCCAACCGACTAGCGGGAGTCCCGGCAATTTTCATGAGCAGTTCTTC. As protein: CASSPQPTSGSPGNFHEQFF.

The CDR3 DNA follows: TGTGCCAGCAGCTTAGATCGACTAGCGGGAACATACGAGCAGTACTTC. Translation: CASSLDRLAGTYEQYF. This chain links TRBV7-2 with TRBJ2-7; the match to TRBD2 covers 11 bases. Germline CDR1 SGHTA, CDR2 FQGNSA. The CDR3 consists of 16 residues. The junction had 6 bases not matched to a gene; V was cut back by 1 base and J by 4 bases.

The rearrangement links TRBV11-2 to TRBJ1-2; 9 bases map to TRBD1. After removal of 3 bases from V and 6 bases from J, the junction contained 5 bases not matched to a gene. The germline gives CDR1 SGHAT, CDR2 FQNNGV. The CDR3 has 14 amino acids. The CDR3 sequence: CASSFGTGINGYTF. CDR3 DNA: TGTGCCAGCAGCTTTGGGACAGGGATCAATGGCTACACCTTC. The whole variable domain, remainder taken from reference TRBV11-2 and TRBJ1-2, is EAGVAQSPRYKIIEKRQSVAFWCNPISGHATLYWYQQILGQGPKLLIQFQNNGVVDDSQLPKDRFSAERLKGVDSTLKIQPAKLEDSAVYLCASSFGTGINGYTFGSGTRLTVV.

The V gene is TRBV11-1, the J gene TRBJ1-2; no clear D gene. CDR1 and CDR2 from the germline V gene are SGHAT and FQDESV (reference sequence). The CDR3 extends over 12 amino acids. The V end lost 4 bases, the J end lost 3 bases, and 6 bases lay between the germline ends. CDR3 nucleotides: TGTGCCAGCAGCTGGGGTGACTATGGCTACACCTTC. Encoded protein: CASSWGDYGYTF. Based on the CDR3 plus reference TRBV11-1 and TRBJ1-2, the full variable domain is EAEVAQSPRYKITEKSQAVAFWCDPISGHATLYWYRQILGQGPELLVQFQDESVVDDSQLPKDRFSAERLKGVDSTLKIQPAELGDSAMYLCASSWGDYGYTFGSGTRLTVV.

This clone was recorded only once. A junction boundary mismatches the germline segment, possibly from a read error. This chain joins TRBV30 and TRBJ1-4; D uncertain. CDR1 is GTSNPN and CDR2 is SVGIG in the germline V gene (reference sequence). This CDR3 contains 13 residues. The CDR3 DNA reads TGTGCCTGGAGTGTACGAGGAACACGGGCAGTTCAATTT. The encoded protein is CAWSVRGTRAVQF. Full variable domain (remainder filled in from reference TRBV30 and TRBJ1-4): SQTIHQWPATLVQPVGSPLSLECTVEGTSNPNLYWYRQAAGRGLQLLFYSVGIGQISSEVPQNLSASRPQDRQFILSSKKLLLSDSGFYLCAWSVRGTRAVQFGSGTQLSVL.

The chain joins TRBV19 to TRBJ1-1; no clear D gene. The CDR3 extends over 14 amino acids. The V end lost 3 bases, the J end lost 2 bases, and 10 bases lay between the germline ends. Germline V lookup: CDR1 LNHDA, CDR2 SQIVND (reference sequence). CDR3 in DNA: TGTGCCAGTAGTATTTCGGTGGGAAACACTGAAGCTTTCTTT. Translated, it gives CASSISVGNTEAFF.

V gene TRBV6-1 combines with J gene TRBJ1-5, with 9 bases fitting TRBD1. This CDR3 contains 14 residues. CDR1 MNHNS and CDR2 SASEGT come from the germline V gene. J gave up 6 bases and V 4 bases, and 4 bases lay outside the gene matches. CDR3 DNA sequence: TGTGCCAGCAGTGTGGACAGGGGACGTCAGCCCCAGCATTTT. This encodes CASSVDRGRQPQHF.

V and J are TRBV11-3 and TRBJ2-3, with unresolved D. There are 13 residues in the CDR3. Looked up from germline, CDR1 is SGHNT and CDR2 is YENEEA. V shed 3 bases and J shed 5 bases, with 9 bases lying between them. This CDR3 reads CASSFRVQDTQYF. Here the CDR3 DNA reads TGTGCCAGCAGCTTCCGGGTGCAAGATACGCAGTATTTT.

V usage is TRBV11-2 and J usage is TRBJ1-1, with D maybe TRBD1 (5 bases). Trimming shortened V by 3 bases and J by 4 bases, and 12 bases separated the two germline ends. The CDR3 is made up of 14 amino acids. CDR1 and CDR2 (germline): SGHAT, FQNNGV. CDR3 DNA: TGTGCCAGCAGCTTCCGGGGCTACGGCACTGAAGCTTTCTTT. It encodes CASSFRGYGTEAFF. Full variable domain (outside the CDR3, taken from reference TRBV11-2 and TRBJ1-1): EAGVAQSPRYKIIEKRQSVAFWCNPISGHATLYWYQQILGQGPKLLIQFQNNGVVDDSQLPKDRFSAERLKGVDSTLKIQPAKLEDSAVYLCASSFRGYGTEAFFGQGTRLTVV.

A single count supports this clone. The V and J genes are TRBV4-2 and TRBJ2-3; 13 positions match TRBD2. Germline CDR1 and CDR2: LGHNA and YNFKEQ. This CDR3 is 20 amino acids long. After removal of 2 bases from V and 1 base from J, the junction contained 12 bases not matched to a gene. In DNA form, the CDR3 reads TGTGCCAGCAGCCAAATACTAGCGGGAGGGTCCGACGTGGGCACAGATACGCAGTATTTT. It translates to CASSQILAGGSDVGTDTQYF.

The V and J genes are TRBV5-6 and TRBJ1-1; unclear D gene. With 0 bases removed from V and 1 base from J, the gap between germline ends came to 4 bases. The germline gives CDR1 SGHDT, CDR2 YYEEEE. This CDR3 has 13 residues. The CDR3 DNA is TGTGCCAGCAGCTTGGGTGAGAACACTGAAGCTTTCTTT. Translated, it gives CASSLGENTEAFF.

The CDR3 DNA reads TGTGCCAGCAGTGAGCTAGCGGGAGGGCCTGGAGAGACCCAGTACTTC. This codes for CASSELAGGPGETQYF. The chain combines TRBV6-1 with TRBJ2-5; TRBD2 matches at 12 bases. J was trimmed by 4 bases and V by 3 bases; bases with no gene match: 6. The germline gives CDR1 MNHNS, CDR2 SASEGT. The CDR3 sequence is 16 residues long.

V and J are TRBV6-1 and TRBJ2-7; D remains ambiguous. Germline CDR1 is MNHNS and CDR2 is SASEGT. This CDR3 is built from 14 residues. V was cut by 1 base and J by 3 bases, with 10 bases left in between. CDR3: CASSEVRQDYEQYV. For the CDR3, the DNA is TGTGCCAGCAGTGAAGTGCGGCAGGACTACGAGCAGTACGTC.

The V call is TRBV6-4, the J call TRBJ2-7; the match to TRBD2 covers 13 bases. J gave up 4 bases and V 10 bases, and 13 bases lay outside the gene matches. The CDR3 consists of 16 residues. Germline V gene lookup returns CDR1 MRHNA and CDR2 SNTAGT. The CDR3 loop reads CAITFGTSGTYYEQYF. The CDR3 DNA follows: TGTGCCATCACCTTCGGGACTAGCGGGACGTATTACGAGCAGTACTTC.

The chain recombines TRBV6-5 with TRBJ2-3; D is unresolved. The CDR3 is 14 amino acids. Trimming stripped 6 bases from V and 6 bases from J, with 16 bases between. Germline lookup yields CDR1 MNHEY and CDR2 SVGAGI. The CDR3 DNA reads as TGTGCCAGCAGCCGAAGACCAAGGTTGGATACGCAGTATTTT. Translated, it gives CASSRRPRLDTQYF.

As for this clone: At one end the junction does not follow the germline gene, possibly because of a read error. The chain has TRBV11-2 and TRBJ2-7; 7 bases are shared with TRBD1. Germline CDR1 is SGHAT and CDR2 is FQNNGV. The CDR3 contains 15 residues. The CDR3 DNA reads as TGTGCCAGCAGCCTAGAGACAGGGAATCGGTACGAGCAGTACTTC. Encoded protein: CASSLETGNRYEQYF.

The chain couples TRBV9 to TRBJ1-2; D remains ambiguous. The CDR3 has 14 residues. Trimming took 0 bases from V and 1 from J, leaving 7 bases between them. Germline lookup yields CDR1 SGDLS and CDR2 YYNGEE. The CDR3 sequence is CASSVAEGNYGYTF. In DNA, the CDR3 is TGTGCCAGCAGCGTAGCGGAGGGTAACTATGGCTACACCTTC.

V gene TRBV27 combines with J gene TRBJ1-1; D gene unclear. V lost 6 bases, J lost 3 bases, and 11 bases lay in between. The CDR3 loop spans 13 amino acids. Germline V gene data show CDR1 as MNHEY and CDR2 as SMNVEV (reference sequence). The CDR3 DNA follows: TGTGCCAGCAGCTACAGTGAATACACTGAAGCTTTCTTT. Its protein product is CASSYSEYTEAFF.

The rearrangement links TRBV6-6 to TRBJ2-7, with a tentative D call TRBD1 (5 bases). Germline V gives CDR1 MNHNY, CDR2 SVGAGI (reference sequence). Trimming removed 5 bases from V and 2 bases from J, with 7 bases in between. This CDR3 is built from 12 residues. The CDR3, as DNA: TGTGCCAGCAGTCGACAGACCTACGAGCAGTACTTC. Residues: CASSRQTYEQYF.

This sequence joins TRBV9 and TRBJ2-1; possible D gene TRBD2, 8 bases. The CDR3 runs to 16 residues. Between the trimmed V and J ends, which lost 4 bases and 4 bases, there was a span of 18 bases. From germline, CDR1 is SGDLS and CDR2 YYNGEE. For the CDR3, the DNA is TGTGCCAGCAGCCCTCTCGGGGGGGGACAGTACAATGAGCAGTTCTTC. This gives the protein CASSPLGGGQYNEQFF.

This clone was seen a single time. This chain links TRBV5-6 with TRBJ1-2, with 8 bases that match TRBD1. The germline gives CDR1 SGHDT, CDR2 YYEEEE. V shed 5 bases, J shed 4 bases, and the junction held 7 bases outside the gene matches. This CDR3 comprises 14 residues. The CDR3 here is CASSFGQGGYGYTF. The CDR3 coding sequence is TGTGCCAGCAGTTTTGGACAGGGCGGCTATGGCTACACCTTC.

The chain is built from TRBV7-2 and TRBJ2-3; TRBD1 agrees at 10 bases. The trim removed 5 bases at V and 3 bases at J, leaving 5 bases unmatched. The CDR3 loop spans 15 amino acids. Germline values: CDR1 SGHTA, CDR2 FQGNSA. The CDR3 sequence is CASSPRTGGTDTQYF. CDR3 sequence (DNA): TGTGCCAGCAGCCCACGGACAGGGGGAACAGATACGCAGTATTTT.

The CDR3 DNA reads as TGTGCCAGCAGCGTAGGTGGGAGGGCCTGGGGTGAGCAGTTCTTC. The encoded protein is CASSVGGRAWGEQFF. The rearrangement joins TRBV9 to TRBJ2-1; 7 positions agree with TRBD2. The CDR3 runs to 15 residues. Germline loops: CDR1 SGDLS, CDR2 YYNGEE. V shed 0 bases, J shed 9 bases, and the junction held 9 bases outside the gene matches.

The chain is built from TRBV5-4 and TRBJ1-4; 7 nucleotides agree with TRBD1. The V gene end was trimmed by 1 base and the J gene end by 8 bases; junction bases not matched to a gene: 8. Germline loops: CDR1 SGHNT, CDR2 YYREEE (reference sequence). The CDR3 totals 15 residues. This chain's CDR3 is CASSLRGGGGEKLFF. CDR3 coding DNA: TGTGCCAGCAGCTTGAGGGGAGGGGGCGGAGAAAAACTGTTTTTT. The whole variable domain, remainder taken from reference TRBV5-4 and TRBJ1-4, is ETGVTQSPTHLIKTRGQQVTLRCSSQSGHNTVSWYQQALGQGPQFIFQYYREEENGRGNFPPRFSGLQFPNYSSELNVNALELDDSALYLCASSLRGGGGEKLFFGSGTQLSVL.

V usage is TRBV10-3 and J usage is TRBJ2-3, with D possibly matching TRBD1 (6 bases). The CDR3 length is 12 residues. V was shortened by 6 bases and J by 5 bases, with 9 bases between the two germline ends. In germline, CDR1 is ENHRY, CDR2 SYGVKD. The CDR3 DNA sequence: TGTGCCATCAGGAAGACAGGAGATACGCAGTATTTT. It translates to CAIRKTGDTQYF.

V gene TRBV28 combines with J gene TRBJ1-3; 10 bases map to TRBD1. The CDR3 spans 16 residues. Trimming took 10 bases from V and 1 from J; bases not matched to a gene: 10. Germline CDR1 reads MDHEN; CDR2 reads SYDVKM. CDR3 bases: TGTGCCATCACGGGACAGGGGAAGATTTCTGGAAACACCATATATTTT. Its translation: CAITGQGKISGNTIYF.

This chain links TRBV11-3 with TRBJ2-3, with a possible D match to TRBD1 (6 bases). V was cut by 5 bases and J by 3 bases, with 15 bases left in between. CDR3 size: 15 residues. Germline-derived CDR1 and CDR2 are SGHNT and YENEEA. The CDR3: CASSGVPDSTDTQYF. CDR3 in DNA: TGTGCCAGCAGCGGTGTCCCGGACAGTACAGATACGCAGTATTTT.

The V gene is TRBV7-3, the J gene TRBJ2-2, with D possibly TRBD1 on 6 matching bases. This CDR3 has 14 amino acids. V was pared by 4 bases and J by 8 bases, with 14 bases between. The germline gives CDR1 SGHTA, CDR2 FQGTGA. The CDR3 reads CASSSDSGVGELFF. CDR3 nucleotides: TGTGCCAGCAGCTCAGACTCAGGGGTGGGGGAGCTGTTTTTT.

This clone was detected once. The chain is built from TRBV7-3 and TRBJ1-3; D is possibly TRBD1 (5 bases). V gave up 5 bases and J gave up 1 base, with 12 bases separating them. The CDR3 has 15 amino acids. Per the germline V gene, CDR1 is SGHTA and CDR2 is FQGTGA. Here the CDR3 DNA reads TGTGCCAGCAGCCAAGACAGTGCGTCTGGAAACACCATATATTTT. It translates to CASSQDSASGNTIYF.

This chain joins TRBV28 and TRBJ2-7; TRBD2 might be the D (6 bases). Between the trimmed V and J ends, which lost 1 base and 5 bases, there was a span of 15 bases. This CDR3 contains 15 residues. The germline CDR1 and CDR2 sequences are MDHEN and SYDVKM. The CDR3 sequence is CASSLYPPGANEQYF. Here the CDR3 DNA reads TGTGCCAGCAGTTTATACCCTCCGGGAGCAAACGAGCAGTACTTC.

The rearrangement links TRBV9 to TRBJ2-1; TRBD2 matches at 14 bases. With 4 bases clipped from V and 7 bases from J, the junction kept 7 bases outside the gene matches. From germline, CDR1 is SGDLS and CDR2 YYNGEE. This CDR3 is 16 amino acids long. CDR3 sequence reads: CASSPQTSGGANEQFF. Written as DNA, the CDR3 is TGTGCCAGCAGCCCTCAGACTAGCGGGGGGGCAAATGAGCAGTTCTTC.

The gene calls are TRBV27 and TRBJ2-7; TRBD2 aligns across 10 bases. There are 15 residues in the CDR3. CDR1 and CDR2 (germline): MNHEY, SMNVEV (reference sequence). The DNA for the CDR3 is TGTGCAAGCAATCCCCGGGCTAGCGGGGGCTACGAGCAGTACGTC. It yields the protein CASNPRASGGYEQYV.